Listed here are 17 T cell receptor beta chains from one sample, sequenced in a study of T cell responses to AZD1222 COVID-19 vaccine. Some clones are missing from TCRdb's copy, which holds only in-frame ones; the method was immunoSEQ multiplex PCR. The sample lists fewer than 120,000 clones; 85% to 95% were seen once. Specimen: peripheral blood, collected on day 0 of AZD1222 vaccination. The origin of the receptors is an adult in good health.

This chain connects TRBV19 to TRBJ2-2, with 7 positions matching TRBD1. The length of the CDR3 is 16 residues. V shed 5 bases, J shed 0 bases, and the junction held 6 bases outside the gene matches. CDR1 LNHDA and CDR2 SQIVND come from the germline V gene (reference sequence). The CDR3 loop reads CASSLQGLANTGELFF. CDR3 in DNA: TGTGCCAGTAGTCTACAGGGGCTAGCGAACACCGGGGAGCTGTTTTTT.

The V call is TRBV6-5, the J call TRBJ1-3; the D is unclear. Trimming removed 10 bases at V and 0 bases at J, with 10 bases between. Germline V gene lookup returns CDR1 MNHEY and CDR2 SVGAGI. The CDR3 has 13 residues. The CDR3 region is CATLKYSGNTIYF. The CDR3 nucleotides are TGTGCCACTCTAAAATACTCTGGAAACACCATATATTTT.

The chain is built from TRBV3-1 (or the pseudogene TRBV3-2) and TRBJ1-2, with no clear D. The ends were cut back, 1 base at V and 5 bases at J, with 8 bases in the middle. Germline CDR1 LGHDT, CDR2 YNNKEL (reference sequence). This CDR3 has 13 residues. The DNA for the CDR3 is TGTGCCAGCAGCCAAGGAGGGTTTTATGGCTACACCTTC. It translates to CASSQGGFYGYTF.

V and J are TRBV7-2 and TRBJ1-3, with D possibly TRBD1 on 6 matching bases. Trimming removed 5 bases at V and 4 bases at J, with 12 bases between. The length of the CDR3 is 14 residues. The germline CDR1 and CDR2 sequences are SGHTA and FQGNSA. The CDR3 DNA follows: TGTGCCAGCAGCCCTACAGGGTCCGGAAACACCATATATTTT. Amino acid sequence: CASSPTGSGNTIYF.

The chain joins TRBV5-1 to TRBJ1-2; D might be TRBD1 (5 bases). Trimming took off 4 bases at V and 8 bases at J, with 18 bases between the two ends. This CDR3 is built from 14 residues. Germline lookup yields CDR1 SGHRS and CDR2 YFSETQ. Here the CDR3 reads CASSPGPEGWGYTF. The CDR3 nucleotides read TGCGCCAGCAGCCCGGGACCTGAGGGTTGGGGCTACACCTTC.

This chain joins TRBV7-9 and TRBJ2-3, with 7 bases matching TRBD1. The V and J ends lost 2 bases and 5 bases, in that order; junction bases with no gene match: 4. The CDR3 has 14 residues. Germline V gene data show CDR1 as SEHNR and CDR2 as FQNEAQ (reference sequence). CDR3 sequence reads: CASSLRTGGDTQYF. The CDR3 bases are TGTGCCAGCAGCTTAAGGACAGGTGGAGATACGCAGTATTTT.

This clone was seen just once. This chain uses TRBV19 with TRBJ1-1, with D perhaps matching TRBD1 (5 bases). V lost 1 base and J 4 bases, leaving 16 bases between the germline ends. Germline CDR1 is LNHDA and CDR2 is SQIVND (reference sequence). The CDR3 covers 16 residues. For the CDR3, the DNA is TGTGCCAGTAGTATAGGGGTACGGCCAGGGACCACTGAAGCTTTCTTT. This codes for CASSIGVRPGTTEAFF.

This chain links TRBV5-4 with TRBJ1-1, with no clear D. V shed 2 bases and J shed 4 bases, with 3 bases lying between them. The length of the CDR3 is 11 residues. The V gene's germline CDR1 is SGHNT and CDR2 YYREEE (reference sequence). The CDR3 DNA sequence: TGTGCCAGCAGCTTCACCACTGAAGCTTTCTTT. It yields the protein CASSFTTEAFF.

V is TRBV11-2 and J is TRBJ2-3, with TRBD2 as a possible D gene (5 bases). The CDR3 totals 12 residues. V lost 5 bases to trimming and J lost 6 bases, with 9 bases between them. Germline lookup yields CDR1 SGHAT and CDR2 FQNNGV. Here the CDR3 DNA reads TGTGCCAGCAGCCCCCGAGGGGATACGCAGTATTTT. The encoded protein is CASSPRGDTQYF.

The rearrangement links TRBV18 to TRBJ2-3; TRBD1 matches 9 bases. V dropped 6 bases and J dropped 4; count of bases not matched to a gene: 8. Germline CDR1 is KGHSH and CDR2 is LQKENI. The CDR3 spans 15 residues. For the CDR3, the DNA is TGTGCCAGCTCGCCCGGGACAGGGAGTGCAGATACGCAGTATTTT. Protein product: CASSPGTGSADTQYF.

The gene calls are TRBV19 and TRBJ2-1; D possibly corresponds to TRBD1 (8 bases). CDR1 is LNHDA, CDR2 SQIVND, per germline (reference sequence). The ends were cut back, 6 bases at V and 5 bases at J, with 14 bases in the middle. This CDR3 has 14 residues. In DNA, the CDR3 is TGTGCCAGTAGAAACAGGGGGAGGGACAATGAGCAGTTCTTC. Translating gives CASRNRGRDNEQFF.

This chain joins TRBV18 and TRBJ2-5; D remains unclear. Germline loops: CDR1 KGHSH, CDR2 LQKENI. The CDR3 loop spans 13 amino acids. Trimming cost V 2 bases and J 2 bases, with 6 bases left between them. For the CDR3, the DNA is TGTGCCAGCTCACCAACGAGACAAGAGACCCAGTACTTC. This codes for CASSPTRQETQYF.

This clone was observed a single time. The chain employs TRBV5-6 and TRBJ1-2, with D perhaps TRBD1 (6 bases). V was pared by 0 bases and J by 5 bases, with 17 bases between. The germline CDR1 and CDR2 sequences are SGHDT and YYEEEE. This CDR3 has 16 residues. For the CDR3, the DNA is TGTGCCAGCAGCTTGGCAGTGGACAGCAATTTGTATGGCTACACCTTC. Translated: CASSLAVDSNLYGYTF.

J is TRBJ1-5 and V is TRBV10-3; D is unresolved. V lost 4 bases and J lost 3, with 4 bases in between. CDR1 and CDR2 from the germline V gene are ENHRY and SYGVKD. The CDR3 loop spans 12 amino acids. CDR3: CAISGANQPQHF. The CDR3 DNA sequence: TGTGCCATCAGTGGGGCCAATCAGCCCCAGCATTTT.

The V gene is TRBV28, the J gene TRBJ2-7; TRBD1 matches 11 bases. V shed 6 bases, J shed 0 bases, and the junction held 10 bases outside the gene matches. CDR1 is MDHEN, CDR2 SYDVKM, per germline. The CDR3 is 17 residues long. The CDR3 region is CASRNTGQGAGSYEQYF. In nucleotides, the CDR3 is TGTGCCAGCAGAAATACCGGACAGGGGGCTGGCTCCTACGAGCAGTACTTC.

The chain links TRBV3-1 (or the pseudogene TRBV3-2) to TRBJ1-5; D is perhaps TRBD1 (6 bases). With 1 base removed from V and 7 bases from J, the gap between germline ends came to 14 bases. Germline CDR1 LGHDT, CDR2 YNNKEL (reference sequence). The CDR3 has 15 amino acids. The CDR3 coding sequence is TGTGCCAGCAGCCAAGCGGGGGGGCGCGGACAGCCCCAGCATTTT. Translated, it gives CASSQAGGRGQPQHF.

The chain uses TRBV14 and TRBJ2-1; perhaps TRBD2 as D (5 bases). The CDR3 has 13 amino acids. V lost 6 bases, J lost 5 bases, and 11 bases lay in between. Germline CDR1 is SGHDN and CDR2 is FVKESK. The CDR3 DNA sequence: TGTGCCAGCAGTTACGCTAGCCACAATGAGCAGTTCTTC. Its protein product is CASSYASHNEQFF.